This TCR beta chain was retrieved from a study of radiotherapy plus CTLA-4 blockade in lung cancer. General observations from the study: TCR clones from tumors expanded in blood after radiotherapy plus ipilimumab.

The data were produced by immunoSEQ multiplex PCR, yet TCRdb's version contains in-frame clones alone and is incomplete. The data show about 98,000 clones, approximately 85% seen once. This clone came up once. Its specificity is unknown. CDR1 WNHNN and CDR2 SYGVQD come from the germline V gene (reference sequence). This CDR3 has 13 amino acids. The V end was cut by 7 bases, the J end by 3 bases, with 11 bases between. This TCR was recovered from a human donor with non-small cell lung cancer who had a partial response to radiotherapy plus ipilimumab. This chain uses TRBV10-1 with TRBJ2-3; maybe TRBD1 (7 bases). The sequenced sample was peripheral blood, obtained from a patient treated with radiotherapy plus ipilimumab. The CDR3 DNA sequence: TGCGCCAGCACCCAGGGGGGTACAGATACGCAGTATTTT. Encoded protein: CASTQGGTDTQYF.